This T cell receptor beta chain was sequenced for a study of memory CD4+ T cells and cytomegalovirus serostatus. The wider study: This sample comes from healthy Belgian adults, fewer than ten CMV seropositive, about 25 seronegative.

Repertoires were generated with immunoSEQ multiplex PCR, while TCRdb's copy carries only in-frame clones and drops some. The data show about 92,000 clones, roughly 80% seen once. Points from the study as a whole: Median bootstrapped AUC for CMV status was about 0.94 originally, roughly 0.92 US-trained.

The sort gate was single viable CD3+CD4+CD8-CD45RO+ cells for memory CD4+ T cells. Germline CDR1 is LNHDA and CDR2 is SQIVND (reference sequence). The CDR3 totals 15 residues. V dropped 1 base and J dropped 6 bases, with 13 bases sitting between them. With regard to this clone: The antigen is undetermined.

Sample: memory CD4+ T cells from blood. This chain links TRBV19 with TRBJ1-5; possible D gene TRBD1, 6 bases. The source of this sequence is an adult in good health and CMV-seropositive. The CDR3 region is CASSIGTGPGQPQHF. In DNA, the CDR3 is TGTGCCAGTAGTATAGGAACAGGGCCGGGTCAGCCCCAGCATTTT.